This T cell receptor (beta chain) was documented in a study of T cell repertoires in cytomegalovirus infection. Regarding the study as a whole: Cumulative public TCR beta family frequency identified CMV carriers with the relevant HLA.

CDR1 SGHRS and CDR2 YFSETQ come from the germline V gene. The CDR3 covers 13 residues. V dropped 6 bases and J dropped 0 bases, with 7 bases sitting between them. TCRdb used MiXCR to reprocess the reads, holding one entry per CDR3 protein. The table lists some 220,000 distinct CDR3 sequences, 6.5% of them singletons. This clonotype was seen repeatedly, ten times or more. What it binds is not known. This TCR was sampled from a human donor in good health (CMV status not recorded). Some clones in this sample may be carry-over from other donors' samples. Sequences were obtained from PBMCs. V and J are TRBV5-1 and TRBJ2-4; no firm D call. This CDR3 is CASKRVAKNIQYF. CDR3 DNA sequence: TGCGCCAGCAAAAGGGTAGCCAAAAACATTCAGTACTTC.